This T cell receptor (beta chain) derives from a study of T-cell reconstitution after alpha-beta-depleted transplantation in children. This clonotype showed up just a few times. Unique molecular identifiers were used to barcode this TCRbeta library. TCRdb re-analysed the PCR reads in MiXCR, keeping a single row per CDR3 protein. The data show just under 250,000 distinct CDR3 sequences, roughly 25% seen once. In germline, CDR1 is ENHRY, CDR2 SYGVKD. Between the trimmed V and J ends, which lost 3 bases and 1 base, there was a span of 9 bases. This CDR3 has 14 amino acids. This clonotype was sampled from a girl aged 2 to 10 with Fanconi anemia, due to receive a stem cell transplant. This chain joins TRBV10-3 and TRBJ2-5; unclear D gene. Material: PBMCs, obtained before TCRalphabeta/CD19-depleted stem cell transplant. The CDR3 DNA is TGTGCCATCAGTGATAGCTGGGTCCAAGAGACCCAGTACTTC. Residues: CAISDSWVQETQYF.